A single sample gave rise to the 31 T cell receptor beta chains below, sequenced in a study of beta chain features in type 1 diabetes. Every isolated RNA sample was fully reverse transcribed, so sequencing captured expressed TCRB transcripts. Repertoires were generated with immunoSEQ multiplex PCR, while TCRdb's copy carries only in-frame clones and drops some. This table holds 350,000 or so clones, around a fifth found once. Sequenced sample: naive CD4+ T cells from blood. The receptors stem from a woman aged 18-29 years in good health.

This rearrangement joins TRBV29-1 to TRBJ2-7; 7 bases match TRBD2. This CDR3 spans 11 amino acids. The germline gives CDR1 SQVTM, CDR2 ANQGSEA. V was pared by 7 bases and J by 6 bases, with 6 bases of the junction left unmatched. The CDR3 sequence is CSAGGSGEQYF. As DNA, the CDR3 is TGCAGCGCCGGGGGGTCGGGCGAGCAGTACTTC.

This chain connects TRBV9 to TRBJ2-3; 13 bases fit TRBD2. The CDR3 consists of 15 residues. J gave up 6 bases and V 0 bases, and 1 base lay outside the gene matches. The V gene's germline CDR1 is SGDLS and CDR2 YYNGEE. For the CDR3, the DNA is TGTGCCAGCAGCGTAGGGACTAGCGGGGGTGATACGCAGTATTTT. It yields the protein CASSVGTSGGDTQYF.

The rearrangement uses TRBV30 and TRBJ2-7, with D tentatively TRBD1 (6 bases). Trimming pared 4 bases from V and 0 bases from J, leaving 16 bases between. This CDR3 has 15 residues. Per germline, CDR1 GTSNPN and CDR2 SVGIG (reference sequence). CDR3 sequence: CAWKLSGASSYEQYF. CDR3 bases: TGTGCCTGGAAGCTTTCAGGGGCTAGCTCCTACGAGCAGTACTTC.

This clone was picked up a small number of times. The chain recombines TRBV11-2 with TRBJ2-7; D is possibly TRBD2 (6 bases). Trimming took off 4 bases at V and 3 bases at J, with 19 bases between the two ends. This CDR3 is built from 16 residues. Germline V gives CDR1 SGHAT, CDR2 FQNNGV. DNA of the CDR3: TGTGCCAGCAGCTCGGTGGGGGGAGCCCACCGCTACGAGCAGTACTTC. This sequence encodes CASSSVGGAHRYEQYF.

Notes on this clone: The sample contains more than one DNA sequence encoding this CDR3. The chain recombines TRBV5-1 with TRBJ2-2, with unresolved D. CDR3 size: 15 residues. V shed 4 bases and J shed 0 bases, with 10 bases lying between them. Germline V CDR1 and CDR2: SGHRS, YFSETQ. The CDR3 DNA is TGCGCCAGCAGCCTCTCAACAGCGAACACCGGGGAGCTGTTTTTT. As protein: CASSLSTANTGELFF.

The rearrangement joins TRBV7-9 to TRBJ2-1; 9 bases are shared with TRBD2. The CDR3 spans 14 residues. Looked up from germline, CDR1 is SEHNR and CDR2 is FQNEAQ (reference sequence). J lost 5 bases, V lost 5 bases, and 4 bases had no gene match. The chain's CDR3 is CASSVTSGDNEQFF. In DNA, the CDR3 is TGTGCCAGCAGCGTGACTAGCGGAGACAATGAGCAGTTCTTC.

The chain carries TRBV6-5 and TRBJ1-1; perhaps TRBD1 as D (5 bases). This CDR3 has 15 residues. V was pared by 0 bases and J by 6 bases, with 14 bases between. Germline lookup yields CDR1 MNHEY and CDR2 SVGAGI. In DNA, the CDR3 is TGTGCCAGCAGTTACTCTGGAGGGGCAGTCTCTGAAGCTTTCTTT. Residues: CASSYSGGAVSEAFF.

CDR3 bases: TGTGCCAGTAGTATCGACCTGACAGGTCCCCTGACTTTC. Amino acids: CASSIDLTGPLTF. This chain uses TRBV19 with TRBJ2-6, with D possibly being TRBD1 (6 bases). Germline V gene data show CDR1 as LNHDA and CDR2 as SQIVND (reference sequence). Trimming pared 3 bases from V and 15 bases from J, leaving 15 bases between. CDR3 size: 13 residues.

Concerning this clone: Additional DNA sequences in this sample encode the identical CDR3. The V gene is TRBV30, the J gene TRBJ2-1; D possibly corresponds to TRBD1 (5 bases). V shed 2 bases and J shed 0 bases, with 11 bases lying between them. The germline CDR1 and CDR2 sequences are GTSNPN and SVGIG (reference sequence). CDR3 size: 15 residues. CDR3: CAWSRGGSSYNEQFF. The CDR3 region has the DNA TGTGCCTGGAGTAGGGGCGGTAGCTCCTACAATGAGCAGTTCTTC.

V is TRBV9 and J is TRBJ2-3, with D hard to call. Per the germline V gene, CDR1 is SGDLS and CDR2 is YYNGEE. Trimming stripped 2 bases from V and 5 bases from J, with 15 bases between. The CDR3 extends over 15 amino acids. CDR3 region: CASSVGLTVGDTQYF. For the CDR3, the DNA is TGTGCCAGCAGCGTTGGGCTTACCGTAGGAGATACGCAGTATTTT.

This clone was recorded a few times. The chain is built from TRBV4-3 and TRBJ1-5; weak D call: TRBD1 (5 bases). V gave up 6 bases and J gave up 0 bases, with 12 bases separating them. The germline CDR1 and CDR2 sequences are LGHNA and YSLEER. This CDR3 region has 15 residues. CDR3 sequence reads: CASSPDTYSNQPQHF. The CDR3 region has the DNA TGCGCCAGCAGTCCGGACACCTATAGCAATCAGCCCCAGCATTTT.

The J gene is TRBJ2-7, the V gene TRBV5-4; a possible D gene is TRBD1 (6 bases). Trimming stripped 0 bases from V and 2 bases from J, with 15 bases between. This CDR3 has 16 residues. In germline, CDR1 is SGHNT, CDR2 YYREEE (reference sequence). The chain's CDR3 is CASSLGRTGSTYEQYF. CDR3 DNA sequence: TGTGCCAGCAGCTTGGGTCGAACAGGGTCGACCTACGAGCAGTACTTC. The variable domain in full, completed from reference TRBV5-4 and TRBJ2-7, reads ETGVTQSPTHLIKTRGQQVTLRCSSQSGHNTVSWYQQALGQGPQFIFQYYREEENGRGNFPPRFSGLQFPNYSSELNVNALELDDSALYLCASSLGRTGSTYEQYFGPGTRLTVT.

The CDR3 nucleotides are TGTGCCAGCAGCACCGGGGGGGCAGGTGTCGGGGAGCTGTTTTTT. Translation: CASSTGGAGVGELFF. The genes are TRBV7-2 and TRBJ2-2; 8 bases are a match to TRBD2. J lost 7 bases, V lost 5 bases, and 9 bases had no gene match. The CDR3 has 15 residues. Germline assignment: CDR1 SGHTA and CDR2 FQGNSA.

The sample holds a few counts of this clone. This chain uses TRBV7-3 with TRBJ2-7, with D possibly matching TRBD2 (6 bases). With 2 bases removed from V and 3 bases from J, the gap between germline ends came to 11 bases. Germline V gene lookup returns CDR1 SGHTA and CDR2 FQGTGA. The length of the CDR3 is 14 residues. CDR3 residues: CASSLRGIGYEQYF. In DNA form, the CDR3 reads TGTGCCAGCAGCTTACGGGGGATAGGCTACGAGCAGTACTTC.

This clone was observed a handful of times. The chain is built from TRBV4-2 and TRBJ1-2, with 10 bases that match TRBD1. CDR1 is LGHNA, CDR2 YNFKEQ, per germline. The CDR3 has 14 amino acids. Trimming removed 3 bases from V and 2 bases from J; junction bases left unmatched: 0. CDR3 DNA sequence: TGTGCCAGCAGCCAGACAGGGGGCAACTATGGCTACACCTTC. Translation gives CASSQTGGNYGYTF.

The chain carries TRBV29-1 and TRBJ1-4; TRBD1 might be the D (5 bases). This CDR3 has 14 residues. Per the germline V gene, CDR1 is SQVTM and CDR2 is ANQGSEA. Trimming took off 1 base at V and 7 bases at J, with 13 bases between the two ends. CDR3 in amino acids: CSVEVGRRPEKLFF. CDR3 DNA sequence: TGCAGCGTTGAAGTGGGGCGGCGGCCTGAAAAACTGTTTTTT.

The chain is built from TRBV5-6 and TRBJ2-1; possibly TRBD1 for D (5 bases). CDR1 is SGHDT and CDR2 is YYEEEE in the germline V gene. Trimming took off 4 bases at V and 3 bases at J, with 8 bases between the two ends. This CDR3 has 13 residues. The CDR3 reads CASSRGRYNEQFF. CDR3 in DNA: TGTGCCAGCAGCAGGGGCCGCTACAATGAGCAGTTCTTC. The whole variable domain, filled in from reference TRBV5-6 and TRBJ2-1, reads DAGVTQSPTHLIKTRGQQVTLRCSPKSGHDTVSWYQQALGQGPQFIFQYYEEEERQRGNFPDRFSGHQFPNYSSELNVNALLLGDSALYLCASSRGRYNEQFFGPGTRLTVL.

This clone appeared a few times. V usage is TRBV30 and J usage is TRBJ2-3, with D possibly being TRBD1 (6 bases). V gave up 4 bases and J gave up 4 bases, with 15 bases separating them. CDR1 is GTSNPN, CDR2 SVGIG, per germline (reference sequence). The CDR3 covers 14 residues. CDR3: CAWTRDPGADTQYF. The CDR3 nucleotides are TGTGCCTGGACCCGGGACCCAGGGGCAGATACGCAGTATTTT.

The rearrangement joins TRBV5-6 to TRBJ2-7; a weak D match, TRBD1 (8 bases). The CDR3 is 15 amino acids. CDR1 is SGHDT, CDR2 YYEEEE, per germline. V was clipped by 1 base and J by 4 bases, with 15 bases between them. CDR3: CASSLQGAAGYEQYF. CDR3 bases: TGTGCCAGCAGCTTGCAGGGGGCAGCGGGGTACGAGCAGTACTTC.

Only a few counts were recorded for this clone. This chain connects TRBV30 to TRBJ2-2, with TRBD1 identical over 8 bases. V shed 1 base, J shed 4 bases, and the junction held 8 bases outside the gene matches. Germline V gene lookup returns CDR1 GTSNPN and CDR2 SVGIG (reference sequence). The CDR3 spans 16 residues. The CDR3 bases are TGTGCCTGGAGTGGGGCGGACAGGGTTGGCACCGGGGAGCTGTTTTTT. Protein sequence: CAWSGADRVGTGELFF.

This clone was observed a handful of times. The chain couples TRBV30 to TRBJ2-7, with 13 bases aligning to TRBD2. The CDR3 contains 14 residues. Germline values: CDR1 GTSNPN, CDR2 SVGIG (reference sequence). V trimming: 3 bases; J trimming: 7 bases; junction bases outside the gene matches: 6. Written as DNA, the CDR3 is TGTGCCTGGAGCGGACTAGCGGGAGTTCGGGAGCAGTACTTC. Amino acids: CAWSGLAGVREQYF.

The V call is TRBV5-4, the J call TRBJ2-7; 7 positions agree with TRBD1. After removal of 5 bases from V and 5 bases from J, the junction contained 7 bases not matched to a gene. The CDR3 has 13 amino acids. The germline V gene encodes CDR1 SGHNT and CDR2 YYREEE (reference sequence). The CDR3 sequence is CASRPQGVDEQYF. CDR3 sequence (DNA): TGTGCCAGCAGGCCGCAGGGGGTGGACGAGCAGTACTTC.

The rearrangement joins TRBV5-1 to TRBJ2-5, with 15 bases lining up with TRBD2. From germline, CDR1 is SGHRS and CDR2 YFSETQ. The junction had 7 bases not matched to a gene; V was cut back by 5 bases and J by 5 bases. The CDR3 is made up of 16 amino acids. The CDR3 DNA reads TGCGCCAGCAGGTCTGGACTAGCGGGGGGGCAGGAGACCCAGTACTTC. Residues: CASRSGLAGGQETQYF.

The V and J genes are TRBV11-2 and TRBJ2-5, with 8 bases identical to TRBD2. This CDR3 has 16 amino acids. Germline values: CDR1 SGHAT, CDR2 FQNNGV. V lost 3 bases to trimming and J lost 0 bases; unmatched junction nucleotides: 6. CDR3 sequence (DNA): TGTGCCAGCAGCTTCGGCGGGGGGTCGTACCAAGAGACCCAGTACTTC. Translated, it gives CASSFGGGSYQETQYF.

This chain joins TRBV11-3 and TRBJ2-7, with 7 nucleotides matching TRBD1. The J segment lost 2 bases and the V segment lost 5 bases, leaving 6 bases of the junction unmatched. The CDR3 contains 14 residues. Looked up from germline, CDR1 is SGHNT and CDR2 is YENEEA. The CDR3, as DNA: TGTGCCAGCAGCCAGCGACAGGGCACCTACGAGCAGTACTTC. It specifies CASSQRQGTYEQYF.

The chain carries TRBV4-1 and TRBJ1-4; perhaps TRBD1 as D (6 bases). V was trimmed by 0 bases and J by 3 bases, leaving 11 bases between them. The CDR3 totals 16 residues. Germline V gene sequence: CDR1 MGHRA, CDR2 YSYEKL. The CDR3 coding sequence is TGCGCCAGCAGCCAAGATCAGACAGGTTCTAATGAAAAACTGTTTTTT. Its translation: CASSQDQTGSNEKLFF.

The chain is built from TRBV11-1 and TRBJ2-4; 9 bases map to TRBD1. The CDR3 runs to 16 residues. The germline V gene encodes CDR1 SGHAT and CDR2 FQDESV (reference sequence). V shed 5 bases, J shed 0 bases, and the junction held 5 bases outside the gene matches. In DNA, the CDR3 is TGTGCCAGCAGCCCCGGACAGGGGAAAGCCAAAAACATTCAGTACTTC. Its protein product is CASSPGQGKAKNIQYF.

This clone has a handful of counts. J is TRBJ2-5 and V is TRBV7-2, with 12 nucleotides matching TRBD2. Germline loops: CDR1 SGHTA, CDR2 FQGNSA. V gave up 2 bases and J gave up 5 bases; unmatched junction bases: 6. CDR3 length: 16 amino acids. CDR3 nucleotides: TGTGCCAGCAGCTTATCCCTAGCGGGGGGGCGTGAGACCCAGTACTTC. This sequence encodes CASSLSLAGGRETQYF. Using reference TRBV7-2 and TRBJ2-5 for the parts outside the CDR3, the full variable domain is GAGVSQSPSNKVTEKGKDVELRCDPISGHTALYWYRQSLGQGLEFLIYFQGNSAPDKSGLPSDRFSAERTGGSVSTLTIQRTQQEDSAVYLCASSLSLAGGRETQYFGPGTRLLVL.

DNA for the CDR3: TGTGCCAGCACGGGGACAGGGGGACTGGGGGCCAACGTCCTGACTTTC. It is translated as CASTGTGGLGANVLTF. The J gene is TRBJ2-6, the V gene TRBV5-4; 11 bases are a match to TRBD1. This CDR3 is 16 amino acids long. Germline CDR1 is SGHNT and CDR2 is YYREEE (reference sequence). The V segment lost 6 bases and the J segment 4 bases; nucleotides outside the gene matches: 6.

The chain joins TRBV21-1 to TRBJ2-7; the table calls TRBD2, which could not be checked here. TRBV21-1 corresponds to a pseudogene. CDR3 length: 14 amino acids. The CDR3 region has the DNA TGTGCCAGCAGCCCCGGGACTAGTAATTACGAGCAGTACTTC. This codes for CASSPGTSNYEQYF.

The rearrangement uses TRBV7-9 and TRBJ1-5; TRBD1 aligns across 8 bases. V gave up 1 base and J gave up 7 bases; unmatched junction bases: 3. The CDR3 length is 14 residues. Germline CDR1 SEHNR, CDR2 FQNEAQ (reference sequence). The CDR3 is CASSLETGGQPQHF. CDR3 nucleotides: TGTGCCAGCAGCTTAGAAACAGGGGGGCAGCCCCAGCATTTT.